The next 17 T cell receptor beta chains were all read from a single sample in a study of cytomegalovirus exposure and HLA in healthy donors. PCR was performed using 60 Vbeta and 13 Jbeta primers. Some clones are missing from TCRdb's copy, which holds only in-frame ones; the method was immunoSEQ multiplex PCR. The data contain tens of thousands of clones, 65% to 80% of them singletons. The sequencing sample was made of PBMCs. These receptors all stem from a woman between 50 and 59 years old in good health and CMV-seronegative.

This clone turned up a few times. Given a far larger clone just one base away, this is likely a sequencing read error. Other DNA sequences from this sample encode an identical CDR3 as well. The chain has TRBV5-1 and TRBJ1-5; the D gene is possibly TRBD1 (6 bases). The V and J ends lost 0 bases and 13 bases respectively, with 14 bases between them. The CDR3 runs 13 residues. Germline CDR1 is SGHRS and CDR2 is YFSETQ. CDR3 residues: CASSLEGDRPQHF. CDR3 coding DNA: TGCGCCAGCAGCTTGGAGGGGGACCGGCCTCAGCATTTT.

The chain joins TRBV15 to TRBJ2-3, with 10 nucleotides matching TRBD1. The CDR3 runs to 14 residues. The V segment lost 3 bases and the J segment 4 bases; nucleotides outside the gene matches: 1. CDR1 is LNHNV, CDR2 YYDKDF, per germline (reference sequence). The CDR3: CATSSGQGADTQYF. DNA of the CDR3: TGTGCCACCAGCAGCGGACAGGGGGCAGATACGCAGTATTTT. The full variable domain, completed using reference TRBV15 and TRBJ2-3, is DAMVIQNPRYQVTQFGKPVTLSCSQTLNHNVMYWYQQKSSQAPKLLFHYYDKDFNNEADTPDNFQSRRPNTSFCFLDIRSPGLGDTAMYLCATSSGQGADTQYFGPGTRLTVL.

The V and J genes are TRBV4-2 and TRBJ2-7, with D possibly matching TRBD1 (6 bases). The CDR3 sequence is 14 residues long. With 2 bases removed from V and 3 bases from J, the gap between germline ends came to 11 bases. Germline V CDR1 and CDR2: LGHNA, YNFKEQ. The CDR3 DNA follows: TGTGCCAGCAGCCAACTGGCAGGGGACTACGAGCAGTACTTC. Its translation: CASSQLAGDYEQYF.

The table lists this clone with a few counts. The chain recombines TRBV30 with TRBJ2-7, with 10 positions matching TRBD1. Germline loops: CDR1 GTSNPN, CDR2 SVGIG (reference sequence). The CDR3 is 11 residues long. The ends lost 5 bases at V and 5 bases at J; junction bases unmatched: 0. The CDR3 region has the DNA TGTGCCTGGGGACAGGGGGACGAGCAGTACTTC. It encodes CAWGQGDEQYF.

This chain uses TRBV5-1 with TRBJ1-2; maybe TRBD1 (5 bases). The CDR3 extends over 13 amino acids. V was shortened by 0 bases and J by 6 bases, with 9 bases between the two germline ends. Germline loops: CDR1 SGHRS, CDR2 YFSETQ. The chain's CDR3 is CASSLDRSDGYTF. CDR3 coding DNA: TGCGCCAGCAGCTTGGACAGGTCGGATGGCTACACCTTC.

V and J are TRBV11-3 and TRBJ2-7, with TRBD1 matching 7 bases. Germline CDR1 and CDR2: SGHNT and YENEEA. There are 13 residues in the CDR3. The V segment lost 2 bases and the J segment 3 bases; nucleotides outside the gene matches: 1. CDR3 loop: CASSLRTGYEQYF. CDR3 sequence (DNA): TGTGCCAGCAGCTTAAGGACAGGCTACGAGCAGTACTTC.

This chain joins TRBV19 and TRBJ1-1, with a weak D call TRBD1 (6 bases). The CDR3 has 12 amino acids. V shed 7 bases and J shed 7 bases, with 13 bases lying between them. CDR1 and CDR2 (germline): LNHDA, SQIVND (reference sequence). The CDR3 region has the DNA TGTGCCAGTATACATCAACAGGGTGAAGCTTTCTTT. Residues: CASIHQQGEAFF.

This clone is medium-sized (0.01 to 0.1%). V is TRBV19 and J is TRBJ2-7, with 7 bases that match TRBD1. CDR3 length equals 13 residues. The J segment lost 3 bases and the V segment lost 5 bases, leaving 4 bases of the junction unmatched. CDR1 and CDR2 from the germline V gene are LNHDA and SQIVND (reference sequence). CDR3: CASSARQGYEQYF. The CDR3 coding sequence is TGTGCCAGTAGTGCACGACAGGGCTACGAGCAGTACTTC.

This clone was observed a few times. This chain joins TRBV30 and TRBJ1-4; 7 bases agree with TRBD1. Germline CDR1 GTSNPN, CDR2 SVGIG (reference sequence). The CDR3 consists of 13 residues. After removal of 4 bases from V and 1 base from J, the junction contained 0 bases not matched to a gene. CDR3 region: CAWNRGTNEKLFF. CDR3 nucleotide sequence: TGTGCCTGGAACAGGGGAACTAATGAAAAACTGTTTTTT.

The rearrangement uses TRBV28 and TRBJ1-5; D gene ambiguous. V gave up 6 bases and J gave up 0 bases, with 9 bases separating them. CDR1 and CDR2 from the germline V gene are MDHEN and SYDVKM. The CDR3 is made up of 14 amino acids. The CDR3 protein is CASSLQISNQPQHF. The CDR3 region has the DNA TGTGCCAGCAGCCTACAGATTAGCAATCAGCCCCAGCATTTT.

The chain combines TRBV7-8 with TRBJ1-2; D not certain. Germline lookup yields CDR1 SGHVS and CDR2 FQNEAQ. There are 15 residues in the CDR3. V lost 1 base and J 2 bases, leaving 11 bases between the germline ends. The CDR3 DNA reads as TGTGCCAGCAGCTTAGGTTGGGCAGACAACTATGGCTACACCTTC. Amino acids: CASSLGWADNYGYTF.

The rearrangement uses TRBV10-3 and TRBJ1-3, with D possibly being TRBD1 (6 bases). The V end was cut by 6 bases, the J end by 4 bases, with 10 bases between. The CDR3 covers 13 residues. The germline V gene has CDR1 ENHRY and CDR2 SYGVKD. CDR3 protein: CAISAGVGNTIYF. The CDR3 coding sequence is TGTGCCATCAGCGCAGGGGTGGGAAACACCATATATTTT.

V and J are TRBV28 and TRBJ2-1; D uncertain. Germline V CDR1 and CDR2: MDHEN, SYDVKM. This CDR3 is built from 14 residues. V shed 8 bases and J shed 5 bases, with 16 bases lying between them. The CDR3 sequence is CASESEQMDNEQFF. In DNA, the CDR3 is TGTGCCAGCGAGTCGGAACAGATGGACAATGAGCAGTTCTTC. Full variable domain (missing parts from reference TRBV28 and TRBJ2-1): DVKVTQSSRYLVKRTGEKVFLECVQDMDHENMFWYRQDPGLGLRLIYFSYDVKMKEKGDIPEGYSVSREKKERFSLILESASTNQTSMYLCASESEQMDNEQFFGPGTRLTVL.

This chain joins TRBV27 and TRBJ1-2; 12 bases are shared with TRBD1. The J segment lost 6 bases and the V segment lost 7 bases, leaving 9 bases of the junction unmatched. This CDR3 has 15 residues. Germline loops: CDR1 MNHEY, CDR2 SMNVEV (reference sequence). The CDR3 here is CASTPGQGASDGYTF. The DNA for the CDR3 is TGTGCCAGCACTCCGGGACAGGGGGCTTCTGATGGCTACACCTTC.

The CDR3 protein is CASTSLDGSFTEAFF. Written as DNA, the CDR3 is TGTGCCAGCACTTCTCTTGACGGGTCCTTCACTGAAGCTTTCTTT. The rearrangement joins TRBV6-5 to TRBJ1-1; D gene uncertain. Trimming left V 7 bases short and J 4 bases short, with 19 bases between. CDR1 and CDR2 (germline): MNHEY, SVGAGI. The CDR3 is 15 amino acids.

The V gene is TRBV14, the J gene TRBJ2-3; perhaps TRBD2 as D (6 bases). The V gene lost 2 bases and the J gene lost 5 bases, with 17 bases spanning the gap. CDR3 length: 16 amino acids. The V gene's germline CDR1 is SGHDN and CDR2 FVKESK. Here the CDR3 reads CASSQRITGRGDTQYF. CDR3 coding DNA: TGTGCCAGCAGCCAAAGGATTACGGGGCGGGGAGATACGCAGTATTTT.

This chain joins TRBV2 and TRBJ1-2; tentatively, D is TRBD1 (5 bases). This CDR3 region has 14 residues. Per the germline V gene, CDR1 is SNHLY and CDR2 is FYNNEI. The V gene lost 4 bases and the J gene lost 4 bases, with 13 bases spanning the gap. The CDR3 protein is CASSGQTGRYGYTF. CDR3 in DNA: TGTGCCAGCAGTGGTCAAACAGGCCGCTATGGCTACACCTTC.